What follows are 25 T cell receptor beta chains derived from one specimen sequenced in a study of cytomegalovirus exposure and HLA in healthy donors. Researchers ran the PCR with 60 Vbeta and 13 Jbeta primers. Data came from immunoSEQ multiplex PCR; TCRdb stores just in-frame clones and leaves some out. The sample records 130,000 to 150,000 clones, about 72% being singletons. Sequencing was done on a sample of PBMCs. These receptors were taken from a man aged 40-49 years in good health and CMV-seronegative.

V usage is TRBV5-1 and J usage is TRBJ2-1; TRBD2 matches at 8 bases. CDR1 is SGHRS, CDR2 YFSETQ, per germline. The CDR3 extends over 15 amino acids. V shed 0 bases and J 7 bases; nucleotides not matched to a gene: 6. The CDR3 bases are TGCGCCAGCAGCTTGGTGGCGGGGGGTAGGAATGAGCAGTTCTTC. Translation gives CASSLVAGGRNEQFF.

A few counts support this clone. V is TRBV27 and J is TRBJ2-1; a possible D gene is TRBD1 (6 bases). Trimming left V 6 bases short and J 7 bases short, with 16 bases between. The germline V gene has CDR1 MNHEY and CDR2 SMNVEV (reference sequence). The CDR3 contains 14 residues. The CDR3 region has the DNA TGTGCCAGCAGACTACAGGGTGGGTGGAATGAGCAGTTCTTC. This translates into CASRLQGGWNEQFF.

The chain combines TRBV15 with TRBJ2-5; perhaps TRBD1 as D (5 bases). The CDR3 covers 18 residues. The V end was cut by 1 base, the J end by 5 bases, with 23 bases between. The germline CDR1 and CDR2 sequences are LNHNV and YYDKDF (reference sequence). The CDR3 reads CATSRVWGAALGLETQYF. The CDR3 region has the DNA TGTGCCACCAGCAGAGTTTGGGGCGCGGCTCTGGGATTGGAGACCCAGTACTTC. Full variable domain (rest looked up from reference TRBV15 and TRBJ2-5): DAMVIQNPRYQVTQFGKPVTLSCSQTLNHNVMYWYQQKSSQAPKLLFHYYDKDFNNEADTPDNFQSRRPNTSFCFLDIRSPGLGDTAMYLCATSRVWGAALGLETQYFGPGTRLLVL.

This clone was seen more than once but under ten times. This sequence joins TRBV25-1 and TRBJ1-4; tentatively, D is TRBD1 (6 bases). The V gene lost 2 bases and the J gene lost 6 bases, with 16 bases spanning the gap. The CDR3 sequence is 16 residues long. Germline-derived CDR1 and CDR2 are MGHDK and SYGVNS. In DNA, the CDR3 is TGTGCCAGCAGTGAACCGCGGGGGAGGGGGGATGAAAAACTGTTTTTT. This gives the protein CASSEPRGRGDEKLFF.

The CDR3 here is CASSLGRRSSGRGFGNEQFF. In DNA form, the CDR3 reads TGTGCCAGCAGCCTAGGCAGACGGTCTAGCGGGAGGGGGTTCGGCAATGAGCAGTTCTTC. The chain employs TRBV7-8 and TRBJ2-1, with TRBD2 identical over 12 bases. Germline CDR1 reads SGHVS; CDR2 reads FQNEAQ. The CDR3 has 20 amino acids. The V segment lost 5 bases and the J segment 6 bases; nucleotides outside the gene matches: 20.

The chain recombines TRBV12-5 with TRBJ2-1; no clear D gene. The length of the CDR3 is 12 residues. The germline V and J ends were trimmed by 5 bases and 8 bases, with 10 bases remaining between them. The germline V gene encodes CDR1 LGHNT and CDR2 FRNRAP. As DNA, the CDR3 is TGTGCTAGTGGTCCCCCCACAGATGAGCAGTTCTTC. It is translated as CASGPPTDEQFF.

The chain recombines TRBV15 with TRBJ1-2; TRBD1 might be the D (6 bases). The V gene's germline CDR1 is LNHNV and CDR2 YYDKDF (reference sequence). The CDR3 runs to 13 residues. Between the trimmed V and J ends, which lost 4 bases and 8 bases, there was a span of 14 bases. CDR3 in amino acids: CATSTPTGIGYTF. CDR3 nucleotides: TGTGCCACCAGCACCCCCACAGGGATCGGCTACACCTTC.

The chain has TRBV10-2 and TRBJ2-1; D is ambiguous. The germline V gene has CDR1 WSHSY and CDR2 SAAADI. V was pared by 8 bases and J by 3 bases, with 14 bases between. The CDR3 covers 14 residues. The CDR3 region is CASSPRNYYNEQFF. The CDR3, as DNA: TGCGCCAGCTCCCCCCGTAACTACTACAATGAGCAGTTCTTC.

Here the CDR3 DNA reads TGCGCCAGCAGCCAGACTGAGGTGTACCCTCCCTACAATGAGCAGTTCTTC. It codes for CASSQTEVYPPYNEQFF. This chain joins TRBV4-1 and TRBJ2-1; D is ambiguous. V was pared by 3 bases and J by 2 bases, with 17 bases between. The CDR3 spans 17 residues. The germline CDR1 and CDR2 sequences are MGHRA and YSYEKL.

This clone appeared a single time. The CDR3 DNA follows: TGTGCCAGCAGTTATGGGACAGGGAACACTGAAGCTTTCTTT. Translated: CASSYGTGNTEAFF. The chain couples TRBV6-5 to TRBJ1-1; 8 bases match TRBD1. Losses at the gene ends were 3 bases for V and 1 base for J; bases not matched to a gene: 1. This CDR3 has 14 residues. Germline CDR1 MNHEY, CDR2 SVGAGI.

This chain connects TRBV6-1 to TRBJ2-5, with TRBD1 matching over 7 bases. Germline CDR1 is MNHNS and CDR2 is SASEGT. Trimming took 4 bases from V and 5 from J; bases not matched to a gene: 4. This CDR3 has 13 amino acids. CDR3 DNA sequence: TGTGCCAGCAGTGCACAGGGGTGGGAGACCCAGTACTTC. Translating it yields CASSAQGWETQYF.

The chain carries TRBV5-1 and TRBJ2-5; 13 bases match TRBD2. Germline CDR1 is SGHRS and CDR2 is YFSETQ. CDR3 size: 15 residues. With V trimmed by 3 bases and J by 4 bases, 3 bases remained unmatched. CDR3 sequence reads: CASSWTSGSRETQYF. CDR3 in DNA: TGCGCCAGCAGCTGGACTAGCGGGAGCAGAGAGACCCAGTACTTC.

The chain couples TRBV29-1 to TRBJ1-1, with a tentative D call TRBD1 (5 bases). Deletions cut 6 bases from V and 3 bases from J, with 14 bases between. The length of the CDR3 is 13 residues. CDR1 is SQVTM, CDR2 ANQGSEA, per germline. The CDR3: CSVSTGGDTEAFF. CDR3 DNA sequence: TGCAGCGTCTCCACGGGGGGGGACACTGAAGCTTTCTTT.

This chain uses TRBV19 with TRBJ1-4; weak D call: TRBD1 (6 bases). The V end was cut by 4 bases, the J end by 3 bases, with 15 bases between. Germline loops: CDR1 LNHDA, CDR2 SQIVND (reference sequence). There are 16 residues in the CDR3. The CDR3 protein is CASSRQHRVANEKLFF. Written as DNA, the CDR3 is TGTGCCAGTAGTAGACAACACAGGGTGGCTAATGAAAAACTGTTTTTT.

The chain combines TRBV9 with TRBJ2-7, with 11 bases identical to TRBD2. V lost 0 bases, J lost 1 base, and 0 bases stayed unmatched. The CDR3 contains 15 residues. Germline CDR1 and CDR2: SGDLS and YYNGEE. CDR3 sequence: CASSVASGRSYEQYF. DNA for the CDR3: TGTGCCAGCAGCGTAGCTAGCGGGAGGTCCTACGAGCAGTACTTC.

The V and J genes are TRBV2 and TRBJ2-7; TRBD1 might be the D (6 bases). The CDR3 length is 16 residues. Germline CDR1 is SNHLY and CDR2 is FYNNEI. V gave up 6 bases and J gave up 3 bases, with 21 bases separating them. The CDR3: CASRNTGFWGDYEQYF. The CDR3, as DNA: TGTGCCAGCAGAAACACAGGGTTTTGGGGAGACTACGAGCAGTACTTC. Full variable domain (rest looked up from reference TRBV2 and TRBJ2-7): EPEVTQTPSHQVTQMGQEVILRCVPISNHLYFYWYRQILGQKVEFLVSFYNNEISEKSEIFDDQFSVERPDGSNFTLKIRSTKLEDSAMYFCASRNTGFWGDYEQYFGPGTRLTVT.

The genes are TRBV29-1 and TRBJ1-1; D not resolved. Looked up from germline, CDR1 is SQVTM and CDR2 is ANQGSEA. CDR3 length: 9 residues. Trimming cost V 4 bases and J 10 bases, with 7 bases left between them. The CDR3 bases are TGCAGCGTTGGGCGGGGAGCTTTCTTT. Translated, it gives CSVGRGAFF.

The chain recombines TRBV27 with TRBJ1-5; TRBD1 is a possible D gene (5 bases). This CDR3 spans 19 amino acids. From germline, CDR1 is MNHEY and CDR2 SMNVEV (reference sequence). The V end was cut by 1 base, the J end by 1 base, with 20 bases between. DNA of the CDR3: TGTGCCAGCAGTTTATTGCGTAGAGGCGGGGCGGGGAGCAATCAGCCCCAGCATTTT. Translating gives CASSLLRRGGAGSNQPQHF.

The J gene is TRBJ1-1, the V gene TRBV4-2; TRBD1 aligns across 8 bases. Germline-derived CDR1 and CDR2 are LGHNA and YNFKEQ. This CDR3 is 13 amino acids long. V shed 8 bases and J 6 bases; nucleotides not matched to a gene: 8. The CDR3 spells CASRLGQDAEAFF. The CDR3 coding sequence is TGTGCCAGCCGCCTGGGACAGGACGCTGAAGCTTTCTTT.

The CDR3 is CASSPRDSNYEQYF. DNA of the CDR3: TGTGCCAGCTCGCCCCGGGACAGCAACTACGAGCAGTACTTC. The V call is TRBV18, the J call TRBJ2-7, with 7 bases that match TRBD1. The germline gives CDR1 KGHSH, CDR2 LQKENI. V shed 6 bases, J shed 3 bases, and the junction held 8 bases outside the gene matches. The CDR3 length is 14 residues.

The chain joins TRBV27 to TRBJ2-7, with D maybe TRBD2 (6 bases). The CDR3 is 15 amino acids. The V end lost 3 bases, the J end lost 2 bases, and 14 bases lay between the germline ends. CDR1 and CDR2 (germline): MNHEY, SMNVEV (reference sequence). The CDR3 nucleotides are TGTGCCAGCAGTTTGGGCGGGGCAAAGGCCTACGAGCAGTACTTC. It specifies CASSLGGAKAYEQYF.

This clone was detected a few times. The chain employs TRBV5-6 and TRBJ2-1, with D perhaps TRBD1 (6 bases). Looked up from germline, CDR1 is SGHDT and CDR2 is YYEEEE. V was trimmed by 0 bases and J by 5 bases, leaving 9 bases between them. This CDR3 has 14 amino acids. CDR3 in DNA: TGTGCCAGCAGCTTGGTAGGACAGCACAATGAGCAGTTCTTC. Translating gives CASSLVGQHNEQFF.

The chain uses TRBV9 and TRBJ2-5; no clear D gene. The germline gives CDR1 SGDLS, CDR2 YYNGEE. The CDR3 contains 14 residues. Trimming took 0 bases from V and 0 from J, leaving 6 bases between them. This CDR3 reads CASSVASDQETQYF. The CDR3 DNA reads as TGTGCCAGCAGCGTAGCGTCAGACCAAGAGACCCAGTACTTC.

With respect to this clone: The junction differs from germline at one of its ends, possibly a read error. The CDR3 here is CAGSLGQGVYEQYF. The DNA of the CDR3 is TGTGCCGGCAGCTTGGGGCAGGGGGTCTACGAGCAGTACTTC. The V and J genes are TRBV5-6 and TRBJ2-7; 7 positions match TRBD1. From germline, CDR1 is SGHDT and CDR2 YYEEEE. The CDR3 has 14 amino acids.

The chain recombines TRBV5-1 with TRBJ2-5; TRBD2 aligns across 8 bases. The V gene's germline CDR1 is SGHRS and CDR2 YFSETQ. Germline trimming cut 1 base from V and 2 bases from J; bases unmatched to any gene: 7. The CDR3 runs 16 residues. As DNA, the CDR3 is TGCGCCAGCAGCTTGCCGGTGAGCGGGGGTCAAGAGACCCAGTACTTC. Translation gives CASSLPVSGGQETQYF.